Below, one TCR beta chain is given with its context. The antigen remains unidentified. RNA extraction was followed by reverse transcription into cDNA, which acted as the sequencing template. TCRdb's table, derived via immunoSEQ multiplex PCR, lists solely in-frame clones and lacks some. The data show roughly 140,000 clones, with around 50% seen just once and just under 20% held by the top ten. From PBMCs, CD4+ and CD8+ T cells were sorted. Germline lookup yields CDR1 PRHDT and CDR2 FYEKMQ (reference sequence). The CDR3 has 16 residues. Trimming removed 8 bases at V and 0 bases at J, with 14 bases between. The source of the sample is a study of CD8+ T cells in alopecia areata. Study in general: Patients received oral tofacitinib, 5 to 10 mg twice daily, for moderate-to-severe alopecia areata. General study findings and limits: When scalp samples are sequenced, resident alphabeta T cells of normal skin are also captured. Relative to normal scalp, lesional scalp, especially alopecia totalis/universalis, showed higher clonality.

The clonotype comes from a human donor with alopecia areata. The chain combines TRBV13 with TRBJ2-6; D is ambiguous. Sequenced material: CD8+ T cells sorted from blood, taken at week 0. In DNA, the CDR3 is TGTGCCAGCGAGGCACTGGCTAACTCTGGGGCCAACGTCCTGACTTTC. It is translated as CASEALANSGANVLTF.